Below, 22 T cell receptor beta chains from the same sample are listed, as sequenced in a study of blood T cell repertoires in COVID-19. Data came from immunoSEQ multiplex PCR; TCRdb stores just in-frame clones and leaves some out. Among around 160,000 clones, over 70% were seen once, and the ten largest hold under 7.5%. The source material was peripheral blood. All receptors come from a man of 80 years or more with acute or convalescent COVID-19.

This chain connects TRBV10-2 to TRBJ1-2; 7 bases line up with TRBD1. Germline-derived CDR1 and CDR2 are WSHSY and SAAADI. V was clipped by 8 bases and J by 1 base; unmatched bases: 13. There are 16 residues in the CDR3. The CDR3, as DNA: TGCGCCAGCCTTAAAGGGGGGACAGCAATTAACTATGGCTACACCTTC. Its protein is CASLKGGTAINYGYTF.

The V gene is TRBV27, the J gene TRBJ1-5; 11 positions match TRBD1. Losses at the gene ends were 3 bases for V and 7 bases for J; bases not matched to a gene: 2. Germline lookup yields CDR1 MNHEY and CDR2 SMNVEV (reference sequence). The CDR3 extends over 14 amino acids. CDR3 DNA: TGTGCCAGCAGTTTCGGGACAGGGGGACAGCCCCAGCATTTT. Its translation is CASSFGTGGQPQHF.

This chain joins TRBV4-1 and TRBJ1-2; D is undetermined. Germline assignment: CDR1 MGHRA and CDR2 YSYEKL. This CDR3 region has 15 residues. The V and J ends lost 0 bases and 8 bases respectively, with 16 bases between them. CDR3: CASSQDLYGVGGYTF. CDR3 bases: TGCGCCAGCAGCCAAGATCTTTACGGGGTTGGGGGCTACACCTTC.

V gene TRBV28 combines with J gene TRBJ2-7, with D possibly TRBD1 on 5 matching bases. Germline CDR1 reads MDHEN; CDR2 reads SYDVKM. The CDR3 is made up of 15 amino acids. Trimming took off 3 bases at V and 1 base at J, with 13 bases between the two ends. The chain's CDR3 is CASSFIVQGSYEQYF. Written as DNA, the CDR3 is TGTGCCAGCAGTTTTATCGTTCAGGGATCCTACGAGCAGTACTTC.

The V gene is TRBV5-1, the J gene TRBJ1-2, with D uncertain. The CDR3 extends over 14 amino acids. In germline, CDR1 is SGHRS, CDR2 YFSETQ. V shed 4 bases and J shed 3 bases, with 13 bases lying between them. The CDR3 nucleotides read TGCGCCAGCAGCCCCGGGATCCAGGACTATGGCTACACCTTC. Protein product: CASSPGIQDYGYTF.

The chain links TRBV7-2 to TRBJ1-1; a possible D gene is TRBD1 (5 bases). The germline CDR1 and CDR2 sequences are SGHTA and FQGNSA. The V gene lost 5 bases and the J gene lost 5 bases, with 15 bases spanning the gap. The CDR3 sequence is 14 residues long. CDR3 in amino acids: CASSRWGVGTEAFF. As DNA, the CDR3 is TGTGCCAGCAGCCGGTGGGGGGTCGGTACTGAAGCTTTCTTT.

This chain uses TRBV24-1 with TRBJ2-1; perhaps TRBD2 as D (5 bases). Trimming took 1 base from V and 8 from J, leaving 14 bases between them. The CDR3 has 15 amino acids. Germline CDR1 KGHDR, CDR2 SFDVKD. The chain's CDR3 is CATSDFGGFGDEQFF. The CDR3 nucleotides are TGTGCCACCAGTGATTTCGGCGGGTTTGGTGATGAGCAGTTCTTC.

V gene TRBV29-1 combines with J gene TRBJ2-2; weak D call: TRBD1 (5 bases). The CDR3 loop spans 15 amino acids. The V and J ends lost 5 bases and 1 base respectively, with 14 bases between them. CDR1 and CDR2 from the germline V gene are SQVTM and ANQGSEA. The CDR3 bases are TGCAGCGTTCTAAAGGGGCGAGGGAACACCGGGGAGCTGTTTTTT. This sequence encodes CSVLKGRGNTGELFF.

V gene TRBV6-1 combines with J gene TRBJ2-5, with TRBD1 matching 8 bases. Germline V gene data show CDR1 as MNHNS and CDR2 as SASEGT. The V gene end was trimmed by 3 bases and the J gene end by 0 bases; junction bases not matched to a gene: 3. The CDR3 runs to 15 residues. This CDR3 reads CASSDRGRYQETQYF. The CDR3 DNA reads as TGTGCCAGCAGTGACAGGGGGCGATACCAAGAGACCCAGTACTTC.

The chain recombines TRBV27 with TRBJ1-2; D might be TRBD1 (6 bases). Deletions cut 5 bases from V and 7 bases from J, with 17 bases between. The germline V gene has CDR1 MNHEY and CDR2 SMNVEV (reference sequence). This CDR3 region has 14 residues. Written as DNA, the CDR3 is TGTGCCAGCAGTACCTACAGGGAAGGTTTTGGCTACACCTTC. Residues: CASSTYREGFGYTF.

The J gene is TRBJ1-2, the V gene TRBV28, with D possibly TRBD1 on 6 matching bases. Per the germline V gene, CDR1 is MDHEN and CDR2 is SYDVKM. V was trimmed by 1 base and J by 4 bases, leaving 13 bases between them. The CDR3 sequence is 15 residues long. This CDR3 reads CASSLLAAGVYGYTF. In nucleotides, the CDR3 is TGTGCCAGCAGTTTATTGGCGGCAGGGGTCTATGGCTACACCTTC.

The CDR3 here is CASTRSASQETQYF. The DNA of the CDR3 is TGTGCCAGCACGAGGTCAGCGTCGCAAGAGACCCAGTACTTC. This chain connects TRBV6-5 to TRBJ2-5; D uncertain. CDR1 is MNHEY and CDR2 is SVGAGI in the germline V gene. V was trimmed by 7 bases and J by 2 bases, leaving 14 bases between them. CDR3 length: 14 residues.

The chain joins TRBV27 to TRBJ1-5, with D possibly TRBD1 on 6 matching bases. Germline CDR1 MNHEY, CDR2 SMNVEV (reference sequence). V shed 5 bases and J shed 6 bases, with 17 bases lying between them. CDR3 length: 15 residues. The CDR3 DNA reads as TGTGCCAGCAGTATGGAGAAACAGGGTGGTCAGCCCCAGCATTTT. The encoded protein is CASSMEKQGGQPQHF.

This rearrangement joins TRBV7-2 to TRBJ1-6; D is perhaps TRBD1 (5 bases). This CDR3 spans 16 amino acids. Per germline, CDR1 SGHTA and CDR2 FQGNSA. Trimming cost V 5 bases and J 10 bases, with 21 bases left between them. Here the CDR3 DNA reads TGTGCCAGCAGCCCCTACGGGAGGGCCGGGGACTCACCCCTCCACTTT. Translation: CASSPYGRAGDSPLHF.

The V gene is TRBV10-3, the J gene TRBJ2-3, with 12 nucleotides matching TRBD2. This CDR3 is 16 amino acids long. V lost 10 bases, J lost 1 base, and 9 bases stayed unmatched. Germline lookup yields CDR1 ENHRY and CDR2 SYGVKD. Here the CDR3 DNA reads TGTGCCAGCCGACTAGCGGGGGACCGTGGCACAGATACGCAGTATTTT. Residues: CASRLAGDRGTDTQYF.

CDR3 in DNA: TGCGCCAGCAGCTTGGGACAGGGTCCAGAAAAACTGTTTTTT. Its protein product is CASSLGQGPEKLFF. The J gene is TRBJ1-4, the V gene TRBV5-1, with 7 bases aligning to TRBD1. Germline CDR1 and CDR2: SGHRS and YFSETQ. The length of the CDR3 is 14 residues. Trimming at V came to 0 bases and at J to 8 bases, leaving 4 bases not matched to a gene.

V gene TRBV28 combines with J gene TRBJ2-7; TRBD2 matches 8 bases. Germline CDR1 reads MDHEN; CDR2 reads SYDVKM. V lost 10 bases and J lost 3; bases outside the gene matches: 11. This CDR3 comprises 14 residues. The CDR3 is CATRGRSGIYEQYF. The CDR3 nucleotides read TGTGCCACTAGAGGCCGTAGCGGGATCTACGAGCAGTACTTC. The variable domain in full, with the rest retrieved from reference TRBV28 and TRBJ2-7, is DVKVTQSSRYLVKRTGEKVFLECVQDMDHENMFWYRQDPGLGLRLIYFSYDVKMKEKGDIPEGYSVSREKKERFSLILESASTNQTSMYLCATRGRSGIYEQYFGPGTRLTVT.

Regarding this clone: The identical CDR3 is also encoded by other nucleotide sequences in the sample. The J gene is TRBJ2-3, the V gene TRBV7-9; TRBD2 is a possible D gene (6 bases). There are 15 residues in the CDR3. V shed 1 base and J shed 4 bases, with 12 bases lying between them. The germline V gene encodes CDR1 SEHNR and CDR2 FQNEAQ (reference sequence). The CDR3 protein is CASSLGGALADTQYF. The CDR3, as DNA: TGTGCCAGCAGCTTAGGCGGGGCCCTCGCAGATACGCAGTATTTT.

This chain uses TRBV29-1 with TRBJ2-5; TRBD1 agrees at 7 bases. CDR3 length: 11 amino acids. V shed 3 bases and J 14 bases; nucleotides not matched to a gene: 9. Germline CDR1 and CDR2: SQVTM and ANQGSEA. The CDR3 loop reads CSVESQGVCYF. The CDR3 DNA reads TGCAGCGTTGAGTCCCAGGGGGTATGCTACTTC.

The chain is built from TRBV5-4 and TRBJ2-2; 10 bases line up with TRBD2. Looked up from germline, CDR1 is SGHNT and CDR2 is YYREEE (reference sequence). The CDR3 length is 17 residues. After removal of 2 bases from V and 3 bases from J, the junction contained 7 bases not matched to a gene. The CDR3 loop reads CASSLLLAGGHTGELFF. The CDR3 DNA sequence: TGTGCCAGCAGCTTACTCTTAGCGGGGGGCCACACCGGGGAGCTGTTTTTT.

This clone was counted once. The chain recombines TRBV5-3 with TRBJ1-5, with TRBD1 matching 7 bases. TRBV5-3 is noted as an ORF with a role that remains uncertain. CDR3 length: 16 amino acids. The V segment lost 4 bases and the J segment 7 bases; nucleotides outside the gene matches: 14. The CDR3 reads CARSPAYRGEVQPQHF. The CDR3 nucleotides read TGTGCCAGAAGCCCCGCGTACAGGGGAGAGGTGCAGCCCCAGCATTTT.

V and J are TRBV30 and TRBJ2-1; D might be TRBD2 (5 bases). The CDR3 runs 13 residues. Deletions cut 1 base from V and 8 bases from J, with 12 bases between. Germline CDR1 is GTSNPN and CDR2 is SVGIG (reference sequence). The CDR3 is CAWSALAGDEQFF. The CDR3 DNA follows: TGTGCCTGGAGTGCCCTGGCGGGCGATGAGCAGTTCTTC.